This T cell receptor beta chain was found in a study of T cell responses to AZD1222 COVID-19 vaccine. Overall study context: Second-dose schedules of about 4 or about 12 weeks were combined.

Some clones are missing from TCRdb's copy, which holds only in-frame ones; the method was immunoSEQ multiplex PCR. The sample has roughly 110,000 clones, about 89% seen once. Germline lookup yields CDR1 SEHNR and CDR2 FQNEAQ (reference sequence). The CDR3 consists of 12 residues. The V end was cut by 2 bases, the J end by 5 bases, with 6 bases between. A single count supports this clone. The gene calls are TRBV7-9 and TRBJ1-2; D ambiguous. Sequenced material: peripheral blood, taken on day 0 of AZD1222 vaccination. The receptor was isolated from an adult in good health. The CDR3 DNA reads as TGTGCCAGCAGCTTACAAGATTATGGCTACACCTTC. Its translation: CASSLQDYGYTF. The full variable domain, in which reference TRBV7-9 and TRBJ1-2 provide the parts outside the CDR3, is DTGVSQNPRHKITKRGQNVTFRCDPISEHNRLYWYRQTLGQGPEFLTYFQNEAQLEKSRLLSDRFSAERPKGSFSTLEIQRTEQGDSAMYLCASSLQDYGYTFGSGTRLTVV.